This T cell receptor beta chain was profiled in a study of blood T cell repertoires in COVID-19 (dated by TCRdb to 2018 to 2021). The study in broad terms: The collaborator samples originated in the United States, Italy and Spain and spanned the acute and convalescent phases of COVID-19. The material from the prospective study consisted of cDNA or gDNA derived from T cells, B-cell-depleted T cells, or PBMCs. Deeply sampled blood TCRbeta repertoires from subjects exposed to, actively infected with, or recovered from COVID-19 were included in the dataset. The repertoires were released in a freely available public database intended as a resource for research on the immune response to SARS-CoV-2. Samples were obtained from the ongoing ImmuneRACE study (first 160 participants) and from over 1,000 subjects provided by 6 global collaborators. Nearly every sample came with metadata listing a de-identified subject ID, COVID-19 status, age in years and sex. HLA class I and class II types, where available, came from metadata supplied by the sample provider rather than from assay-based typing. Study-wide conclusions, independent of this receptor: The quantity of clinical and demographic metadata differed by source and by participant and was supplied without curation.

One collaborating source in Seattle enrolled patients during active infection and followed them longitudinally through the course of disease. The collaborating institutions used their own protocols to collect whole blood in K2EDTA tubes. For TCRbeta analysis, collaborators shipped samples as frozen whole blood, isolated PBMCs, or DNA extracted from either of those sample types. A word on this clone: The antigen this receptor binds is unknown. The record has no base qualities; no much larger clone is one base away.

The germline V gene (reference sequence) sets CDR1 to LNHDA and CDR2 to SQIVND. V loses 9 bases of germline sequence and J loses 2 bases, and the interval between the two ends is 14 bases. Taken from cysteine to phenylalanine, the CDR3 has 14 residues. Left in the record is the CDR3 DNA by itself, 42 bases read in frame from the first base. TCRbeta CDR3 regions were amplified from genomic DNA using the immunoSEQ Assay, a bias-controlled multiplex PCR. As for the authors' bioinformatics: The number of nucleated cells in each sample was estimated by amplification of reference gene primers within the assay. Sequence reads were collapsed and filtered to measure the absolute abundance of every unique TCRbeta CDR3 rearrangement. Productive Simpson clonality was computed per sample as the square root of Simpson's diversity index over productive rearrangements. TCRdb provides this immuneACCESS table in a form limited to in-frame rearrangements. Some clones are lacking; in checked studies, under half of them reflect an unresolved V gene, and why the rest are absent is not known. V and J calls and clone size are copied from that table; D and trimming were computed from the DNA. Within this sample are 200,000 to 250,000 clones, with more than 85% of them counted one time only. The ten most abundant clones make up about a tenth of the sample.

This receptor chain uses TRBV19 and TRBJ2-1; possibly the D gene is TRBD2, per 6 matching bases. This sequence originates from a woman aged 45-60 years with COVID-19, enrolled during active disease. Sample: peripheral blood. CDR3 sequence: CASRRGITYNEQFF. In nucleotide form, the sequence is TGTGCCAGCCGCCGGGGGATAACCTACAATGAGCAGTTCTTC.